This T cell receptor (beta chain) is from a study of T cell responses to AZD1222 COVID-19 vaccine. The assay was immunoSEQ multiplex PCR, and TCRdb's table has in-frame clones only and misses some. This table holds roughly 120,000 clones, around nine tenths found once. This clone came up once. Its antigen is undetermined. The study, taken as a whole, reports: The peak T cell response came first, and repertoires were sampled only after it. Spike-specific TCRs gained breadth and depth after people received two AZD1222 doses.

Germline-derived CDR1 and CDR2 are LGHDT and YNNKEL (reference sequence). The CDR3 totals 15 residues. The trim removed 4 bases at V and 5 bases at J, leaving 8 bases unmatched. The chain couples TRBV3-1 (or the pseudogene TRBV3-2) to TRBJ2-7; TRBD1 aligns across 10 bases. The input for sequencing was peripheral blood, taken 28 days after the second AZD1222 dose. This sequence was found in an adult who received the AZD1222 COVID-19 vaccine. In DNA, the CDR3 is TGTGCCAGCAGCCTCCTCTCGGGACAGGGGAACGAGCAGTACTTC. Its translation: CASSLLSGQGNEQYF.